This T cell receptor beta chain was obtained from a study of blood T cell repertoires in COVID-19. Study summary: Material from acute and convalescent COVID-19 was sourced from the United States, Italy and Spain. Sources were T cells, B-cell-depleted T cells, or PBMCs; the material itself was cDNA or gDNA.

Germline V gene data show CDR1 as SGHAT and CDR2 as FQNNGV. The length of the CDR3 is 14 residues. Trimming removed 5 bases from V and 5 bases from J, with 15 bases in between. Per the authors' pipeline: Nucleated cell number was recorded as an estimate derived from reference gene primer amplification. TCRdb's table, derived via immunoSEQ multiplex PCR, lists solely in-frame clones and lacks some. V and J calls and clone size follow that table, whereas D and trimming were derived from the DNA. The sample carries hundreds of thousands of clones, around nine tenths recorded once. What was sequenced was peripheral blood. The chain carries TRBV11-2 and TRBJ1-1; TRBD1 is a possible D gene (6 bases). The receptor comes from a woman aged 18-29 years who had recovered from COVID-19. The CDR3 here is CASSIQGGRTEAFF. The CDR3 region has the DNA TGTGCCAGCAGCATACAGGGAGGGAGGACTGAAGCTTTCTTT.